This T cell receptor beta chain comes out of a study of cytomegalovirus exposure and HLA in healthy donors. This clone was recorded only once. Its specificity is not known. This CDR3 contains 15 residues. The V end lost 3 bases, the J end lost 7 bases, and 19 bases lay between the germline ends. CDR1 is MDHEN and CDR2 is SYDVKM in the germline V gene. Both 60 Vbeta primers and 13 Jbeta primers went into the PCR. TCRdb keeps only in-frame clones here, not all; method: immunoSEQ multiplex PCR. The table includes about 190,000 clones, roughly 75% detected once. Study-wide results and caveats: Sequence variants that were highly shared formed a cluster that was likely a sequencing artifact. After further analysis at a later stage, around 17,000 TCR beta sequences were associated with HLA alleles at 0.05 false discovery rate. In vitro experiments confirmed that a few CMV-associated chains were specific for CMV antigens. With DRB1 most and HLA-C fewest, TCR association rates differed between HLA loci in a later analysis.

The chain employs TRBV28 and TRBJ2-7; tentatively, D is TRBD2 (6 bases). Sequencing used PBMCs. This clonotype originated in a man younger than 40 in good health and CMV-seropositive. The CDR3 region has the DNA TGTGCCAGCAGTTTTCTAGCGACACGGGATGGGGAGCAGTACTTC. Its translation is CASSFLATRDGEQYF.